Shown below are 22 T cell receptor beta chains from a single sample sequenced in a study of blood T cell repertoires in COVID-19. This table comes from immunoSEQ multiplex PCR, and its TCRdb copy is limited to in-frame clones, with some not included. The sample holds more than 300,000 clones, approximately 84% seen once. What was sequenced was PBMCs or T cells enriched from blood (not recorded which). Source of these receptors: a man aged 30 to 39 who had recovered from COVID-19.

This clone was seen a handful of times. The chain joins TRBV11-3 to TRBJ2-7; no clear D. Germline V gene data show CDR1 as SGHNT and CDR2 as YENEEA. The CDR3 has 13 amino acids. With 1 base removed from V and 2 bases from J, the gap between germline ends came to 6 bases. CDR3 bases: TGTGCCAGCAGCTTAGGAGAAGCCTACGAGCAGTACTTC. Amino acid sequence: CASSLGEAYEQYF. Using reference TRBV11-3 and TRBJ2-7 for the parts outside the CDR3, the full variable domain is EAGVVQSPRYKIIEKKQPVAFWCNPISGHNTLYWYLQNLGQGPELLIRYENEEAVDDSQLPKDRFSAERLKGVDSTLKIQPAELGDSAVYLCASSLGEAYEQYFGPGTRLTVT.

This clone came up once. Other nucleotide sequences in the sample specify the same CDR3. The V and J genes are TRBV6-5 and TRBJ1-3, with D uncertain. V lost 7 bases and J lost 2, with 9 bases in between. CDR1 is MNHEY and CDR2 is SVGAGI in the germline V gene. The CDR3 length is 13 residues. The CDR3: CASILSAGNTIYF. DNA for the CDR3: TGTGCCAGCATTTTATCGGCTGGAAACACCATATATTTT.

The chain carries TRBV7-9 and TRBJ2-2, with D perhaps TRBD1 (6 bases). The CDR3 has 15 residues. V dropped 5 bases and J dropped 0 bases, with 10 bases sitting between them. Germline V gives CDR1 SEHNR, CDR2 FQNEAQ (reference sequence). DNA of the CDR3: TGTGCCAGCAGCCCCGACAGGCCGAACACCGGGGAGCTGTTTTTT. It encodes CASSPDRPNTGELFF.

CDR3 loop: CASSTDGSSYNEQFF. Here the CDR3 DNA reads TGTGCCAGCAGTACGGACGGGAGCTCCTACAATGAGCAGTTCTTC. The chain carries TRBV7-9 and TRBJ2-1; tentatively, D is TRBD2 (6 bases). Germline CDR1 and CDR2: SEHNR and FQNEAQ (reference sequence). The CDR3 spans 15 residues. Trimming removed 6 bases from V and 0 bases from J, with 12 bases in between.

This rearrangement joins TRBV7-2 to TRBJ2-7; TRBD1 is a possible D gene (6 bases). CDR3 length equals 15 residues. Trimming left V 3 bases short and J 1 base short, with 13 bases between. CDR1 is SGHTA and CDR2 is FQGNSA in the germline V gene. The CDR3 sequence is CASSFYQGTSYEQYF. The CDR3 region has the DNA TGTGCCAGCAGCTTTTATCAGGGGACGTCCTACGAGCAGTACTTC.

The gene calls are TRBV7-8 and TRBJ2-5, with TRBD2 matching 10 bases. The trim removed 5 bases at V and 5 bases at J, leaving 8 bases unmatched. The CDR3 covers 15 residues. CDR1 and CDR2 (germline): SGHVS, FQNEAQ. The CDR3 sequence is CASSRSTSGSETQYF. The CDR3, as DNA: TGTGCCAGCAGCCGTTCGACTAGCGGGTCGGAGACCCAGTACTTC.

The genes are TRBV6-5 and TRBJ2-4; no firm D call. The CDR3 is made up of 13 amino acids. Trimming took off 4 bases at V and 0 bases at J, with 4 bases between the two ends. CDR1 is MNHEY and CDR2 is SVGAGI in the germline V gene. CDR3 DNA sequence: TGTGCCAGCAGTTCCGTAGCCAAAAACATTCAGTACTTC. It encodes CASSSVAKNIQYF.

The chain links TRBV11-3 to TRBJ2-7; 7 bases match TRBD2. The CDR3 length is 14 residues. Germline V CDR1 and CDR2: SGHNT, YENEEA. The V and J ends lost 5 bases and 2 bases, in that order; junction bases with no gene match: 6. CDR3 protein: CASSTAGLTYEQYF. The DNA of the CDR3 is TGTGCCAGCAGCACAGCGGGACTGACCTACGAGCAGTACTTC.

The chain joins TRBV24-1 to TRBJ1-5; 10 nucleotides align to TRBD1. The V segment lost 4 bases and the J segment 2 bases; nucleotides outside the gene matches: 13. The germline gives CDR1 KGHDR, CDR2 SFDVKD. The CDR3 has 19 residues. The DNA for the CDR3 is TGTGCCACCAGTGACGGACAGGGGGTCCCAACTAGCGGCAATCAGCCCCAGCATTTT. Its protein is CATSDGQGVPTSGNQPQHF.

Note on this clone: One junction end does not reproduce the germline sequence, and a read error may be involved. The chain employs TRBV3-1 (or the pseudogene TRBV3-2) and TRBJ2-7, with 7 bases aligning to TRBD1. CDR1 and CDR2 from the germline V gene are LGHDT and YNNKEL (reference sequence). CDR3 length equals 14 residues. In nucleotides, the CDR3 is TGTGCCAGCACCCAAAGGGACAGAGGCTACGAGCAGTACTTC. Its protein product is CASTQRDRGYEQYF.

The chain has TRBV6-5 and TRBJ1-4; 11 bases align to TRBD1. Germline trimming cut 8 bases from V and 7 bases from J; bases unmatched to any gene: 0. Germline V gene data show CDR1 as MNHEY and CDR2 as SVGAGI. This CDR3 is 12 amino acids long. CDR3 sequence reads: CASGQGAEKLFF. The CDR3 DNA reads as TGTGCCAGCGGACAGGGGGCTGAAAAACTGTTTTTT.

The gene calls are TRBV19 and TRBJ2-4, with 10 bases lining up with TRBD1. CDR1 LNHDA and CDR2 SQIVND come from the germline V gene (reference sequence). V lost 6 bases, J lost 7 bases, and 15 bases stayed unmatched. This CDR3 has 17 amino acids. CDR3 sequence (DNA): TGTGCCAGTAGCCCCATTCTAAGACAGGGGGCAAAGAACATTCAGTACTTC. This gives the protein CASSPILRQGAKNIQYF.

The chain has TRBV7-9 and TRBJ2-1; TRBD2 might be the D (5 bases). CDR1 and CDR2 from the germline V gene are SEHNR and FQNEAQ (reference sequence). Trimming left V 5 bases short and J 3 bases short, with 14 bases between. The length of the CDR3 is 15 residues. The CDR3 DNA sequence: TGTGCCAGCAGCGTACCCAGCGGCCTCTACAATGAGCAGTTCTTC. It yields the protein CASSVPSGLYNEQFF.

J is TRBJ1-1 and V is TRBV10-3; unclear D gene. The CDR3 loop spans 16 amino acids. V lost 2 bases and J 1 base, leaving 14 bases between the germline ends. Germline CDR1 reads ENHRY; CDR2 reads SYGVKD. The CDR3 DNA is TGTGCCATCAGTGAGGAACAGCCGCTTGGGAACACTGAAGCTTTCTTT. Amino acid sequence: CAISEEQPLGNTEAFF.

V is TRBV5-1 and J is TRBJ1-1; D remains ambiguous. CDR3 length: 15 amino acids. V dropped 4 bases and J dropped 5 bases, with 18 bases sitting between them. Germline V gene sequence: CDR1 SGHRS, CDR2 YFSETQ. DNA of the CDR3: TGCGCCAGCAGCGTGCTTGGGGAGGGCGGGACTGAAGCTTTCTTT. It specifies CASSVLGEGGTEAFF.

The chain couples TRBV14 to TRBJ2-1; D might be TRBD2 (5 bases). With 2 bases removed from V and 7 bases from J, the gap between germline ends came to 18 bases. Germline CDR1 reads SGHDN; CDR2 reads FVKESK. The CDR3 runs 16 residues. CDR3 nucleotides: TGTGCCAGCAGCCAACACTTCGGCCTAGCCGGAAATGAGCAGTTCTTC. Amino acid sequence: CASSQHFGLAGNEQFF.

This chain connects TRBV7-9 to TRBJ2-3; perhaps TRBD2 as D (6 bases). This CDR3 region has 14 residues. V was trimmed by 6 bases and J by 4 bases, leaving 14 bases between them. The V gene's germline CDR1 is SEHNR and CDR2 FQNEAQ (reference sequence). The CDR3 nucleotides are TGTGCCAGCAGTATAACGGGAGCCCCAGATACGCAGTATTTT. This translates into CASSITGAPDTQYF.

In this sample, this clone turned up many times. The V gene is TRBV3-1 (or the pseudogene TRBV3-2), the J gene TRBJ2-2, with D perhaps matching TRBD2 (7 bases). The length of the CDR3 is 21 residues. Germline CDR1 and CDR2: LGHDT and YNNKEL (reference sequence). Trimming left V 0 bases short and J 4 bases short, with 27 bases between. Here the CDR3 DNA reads TGTGCCAGCAGCCAAGATGGCTTCTGGACCGGGGGGCCAATCGGCACCGGGGAGCTGTTTTTT. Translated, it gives CASSQDGFWTGGPIGTGELFF.

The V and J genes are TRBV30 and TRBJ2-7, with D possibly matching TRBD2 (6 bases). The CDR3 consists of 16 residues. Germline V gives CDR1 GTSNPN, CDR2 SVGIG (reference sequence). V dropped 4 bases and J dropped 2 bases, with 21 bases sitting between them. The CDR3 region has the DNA TGTGCCTGGATTCAGGGAGGTTTGTCAAGTACCTACGAGCAGTACTTC. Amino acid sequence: CAWIQGGLSSTYEQYF.

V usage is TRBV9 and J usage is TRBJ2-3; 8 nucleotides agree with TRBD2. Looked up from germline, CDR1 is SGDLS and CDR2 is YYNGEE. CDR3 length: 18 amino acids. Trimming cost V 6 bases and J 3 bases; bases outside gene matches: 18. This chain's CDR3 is CASISGGRGVFRTDTQYF. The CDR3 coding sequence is TGTGCCAGCATCTCGGGGGGGAGAGGCGTTTTTAGGACAGATACGCAGTATTTT. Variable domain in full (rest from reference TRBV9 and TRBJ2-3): DSGVTQTPKHLITATGQRVTLRCSPRSGDLSVYWYQQSLDQGLQFLIQYYNGEERAKGNILERFSAQQFPDLHSELNLSSLELGDSALYFCASISGGRGVFRTDTQYFGPGTRLTVL.

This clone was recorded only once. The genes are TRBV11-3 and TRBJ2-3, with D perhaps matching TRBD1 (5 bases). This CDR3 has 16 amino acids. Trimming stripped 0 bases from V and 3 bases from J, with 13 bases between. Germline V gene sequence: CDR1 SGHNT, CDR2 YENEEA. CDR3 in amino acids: CASSLDTAGRTDTQYF. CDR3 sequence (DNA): TGTGCCAGCAGCTTAGATACGGCAGGGCGAACAGATACGCAGTATTTT.

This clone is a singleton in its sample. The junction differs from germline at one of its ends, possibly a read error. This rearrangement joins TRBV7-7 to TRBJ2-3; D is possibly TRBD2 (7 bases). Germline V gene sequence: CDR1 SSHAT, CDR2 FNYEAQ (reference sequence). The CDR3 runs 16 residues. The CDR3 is CASSVGGGSGTDTQYF. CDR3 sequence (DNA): TGTGCTAGCAGCGTGGGGGGCGGGAGCGGCACAGATACGCAGTATTTT.